Listed here is a single T cell receptor (beta chain). Its antigen is currently unknown. This CDR3 contains 13 residues. The V end lost 7 bases, the J end lost 5 bases, and 14 bases lay between the germline ends. Germline V gene data show CDR1 as ENHRY and CDR2 as SYGVKD. Time point meaning: week 5, during vaccination. Doses comprised 300 ug of mutant IDH1 20-mer peptide each, plus topical imiquimod. Donors' newly diagnosed IDH1-mutant WHO grade 3 or 4 astrocytomas lacked nuclear ATRX. The data stem from a study of a mutant IDH1 vaccine in newly diagnosed glioma. Study as a whole: Eight vaccinations were given in weeks 1, 3, 5, 7, 11, 15, 19 and 23. It was radiotherapy, temozolomide, or both that patients received previously, with most receiving both. Vaccines were begun 4-6 weeks after radiotherapy alone, or with temozolomide cycles.

Produced via immunoSEQ multiplex PCR; TCRdb's table is partial and in-frame only. This sample has 45,000 to 60,000 clones, with over 75% found just once. The chain is built from TRBV10-3 and TRBJ1-1; D might be TRBD1 (5 bases). The receptor comes from a man aged 50 to 60 with glioma. The specimen comprised PBMCs, sampled from a glioma patient whose treatment included an IDH1 peptide vaccine. The CDR3 region is CAITGTGGTEAFF. Written as DNA, the CDR3 is TGTGCCATCACCGGGACGGGTGGAACTGAAGCTTTCTTT.